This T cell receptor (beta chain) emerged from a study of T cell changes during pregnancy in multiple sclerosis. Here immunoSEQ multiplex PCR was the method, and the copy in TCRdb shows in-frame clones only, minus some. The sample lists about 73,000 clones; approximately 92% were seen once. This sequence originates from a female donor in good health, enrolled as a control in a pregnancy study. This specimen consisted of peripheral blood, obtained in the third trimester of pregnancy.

The CDR3 here is CASSPDRSNSPLHF. CDR3 coding DNA: TGTGCCAGCTCGCCAGACAGGAGTAATTCACCCCTCCACTTT. This chain joins TRBV18 and TRBJ1-6; TRBD1 is a possible D gene (6 bases). This CDR3 contains 14 residues. Germline lookup yields CDR1 KGHSH and CDR2 LQKENI. Trimming left V 6 bases short and J 6 bases short, with 12 bases between.